This T cell receptor (beta chain) was sequenced during a study of shared clonotypes between healthy human individuals. From germline, CDR1 is KGHSH and CDR2 LQKENI. The CDR3 contains 15 residues. Trimming took off 2 bases at V and 5 bases at J, with 13 bases between the two ends. Profiled with immunoSEQ multiplex PCR; TCRdb holds only in-frame clones, not every one. The table records some 650,000 clones, around 97% of them present only once. This TCR was recovered from a woman between 25 and 40 years old in good health. Sequenced sample: naive CD4+ T cells sorted from blood. Subset indicated: CD45RA+ positively selected. The chain carries TRBV18 and TRBJ1-5; maybe TRBD1 (6 bases). The CDR3 DNA sequence: TGTGCCAGCTCACCAGCAGGGGCAGAGGATCAGCCCCAGCATTTT. Translation gives CASSPAGAEDQPQHF. Supplemented by reference TRBV18 and TRBJ1-5, the full variable domain reads NAGVMQNPRHLVRRRGQEARLRCSPMKGHSHVYWYRQLPEEGLKFMVYLQKENIIDESGMPKERFSAEFPKEGPSILRIQQVVRGDSAAYFCASSPAGAEDQPQHFGDGTRLSIL.